Following are 18 T cell receptor beta chains from one sample sequenced in a study of shared clonotypes between healthy human individuals. TCRdb keeps only in-frame clones here, not all; method: immunoSEQ multiplex PCR. In the table there are about 1.5 million clones, around 98% of which are singletons. The sequenced material came from naive CD4+ T cells sorted from blood. Subset of the sample: CD45RA+ positively selected. The source is a man aged 30 to 45 in good health.

This chain uses TRBV5-1 with TRBJ2-5; 10 positions agree with TRBD2. The CDR3 sequence is 13 residues long. With 7 bases clipped from V and 0 bases from J, the junction kept 0 bases outside the gene matches. Looked up from germline, CDR1 is SGHRS and CDR2 is YFSETQ. The CDR3 is CASGLADQETQYF. The CDR3 bases are TGCGCCAGCGGACTAGCGGACCAAGAGACCCAGTACTTC.

To note about this clone: Different DNA sequences within this sample yield the same CDR3. This sequence joins TRBV5-1 and TRBJ2-2; D remains unclear. In germline, CDR1 is SGHRS, CDR2 YFSETQ. V dropped 0 bases and J dropped 0 bases, with 3 bases sitting between them. The CDR3 is 14 amino acids. In nucleotides, the CDR3 is TGCGCCAGCAGCTTGGCTACGAACACCGGGGAGCTGTTTTTT. Its protein is CASSLATNTGELFF.

Worth noting for this clone: This CDR3 is also generated by other DNA sequences in the sample. The rearrangement links TRBV6-5 to TRBJ1-1; D unresolved. The CDR3 is 14 amino acids. The germline CDR1 and CDR2 sequences are MNHEY and SVGAGI. V lost 0 bases and J 1 base, leaving 6 bases between the germline ends. This CDR3 reads CASSYSEANTEAFF. CDR3 in DNA: TGTGCCAGCAGTTACTCGGAGGCGAACACTGAAGCTTTCTTT.

The CDR3 loop is CASSSVRNIQYF. For the CDR3, the DNA is TGTGCCAGCAGCTCTGTCAGAAACATTCAGTACTTC. V and J are TRBV11-2 and TRBJ2-4, with D hard to call. Germline CDR1 is SGHAT and CDR2 is FQNNGV. V was pared by 4 bases and J by 6 bases, with 7 bases between. This CDR3 has 12 residues.

This sequence joins TRBV12-5 and TRBJ1-1, with 8 bases aligning to TRBD1. The CDR3 length is 16 residues. Per germline, CDR1 LGHNT and CDR2 FRNRAP. CDR3 DNA: TGTGCCTCAGCCCCAGGGGGCACTATAATGAACACTGAAGCTTTCTTT. Encoded protein: CASAPGGTIMNTEAFF.

The V call is TRBV4-3, the J call TRBJ2-1, with D unclear. The germline V gene has CDR1 LGHNA and CDR2 YSLEER. The CDR3 runs 13 residues. V lost 0 bases and J 10 bases, leaving 10 bases between the germline ends. In DNA, the CDR3 is TGCGCCAGCAGCCAAGATATGTGGGTCGAGCAGTTCTTC. Translated: CASSQDMWVEQFF.

This chain uses TRBV10-3 with TRBJ2-1, with a weak D call TRBD2 (6 bases). CDR1 is ENHRY and CDR2 is SYGVKD in the germline V gene. The CDR3 contains 12 residues. Between the trimmed V and J ends, which lost 10 bases and 6 bases, there was a span of 13 bases. The CDR3 sequence is CATGTFSNEQFF. The CDR3 nucleotides read TGTGCCACAGGGACTTTCTCCAATGAGCAGTTCTTC.

The J gene is TRBJ2-1, the V gene TRBV2, with D perhaps matching TRBD1 (6 bases). Germline V gene lookup returns CDR1 SNHLY and CDR2 FYNNEI. The CDR3 covers 14 residues. V lost 5 bases and J lost 0, with 8 bases in between. The CDR3 sequence is CASSTDSSYNEQFF. The CDR3 nucleotides read TGTGCCAGCAGTACGGACAGCTCCTACAATGAGCAGTTCTTC. Full variable domain (remainder filled in from reference TRBV2 and TRBJ2-1): EPEVTQTPSHQVTQMGQEVILRCVPISNHLYFYWYRQILGQKVEFLVSFYNNEISEKSEIFDDQFSVERPDGSNFTLKIRSTKLEDSAMYFCASSTDSSYNEQFFGPGTRLTVL.

The gene calls are TRBV25-1 and TRBJ1-4; tentative D call: TRBD1 (6 bases). This CDR3 has 15 residues. Trimming cost V 7 bases and J 5 bases, with 17 bases left between them. From germline, CDR1 is MGHDK and CDR2 SYGVNS. CDR3: CASTSDRNGNEKLFF. CDR3 sequence (DNA): TGTGCCAGCACCTCAGACAGGAACGGGAATGAAAAACTGTTTTTT.

In DNA form, the CDR3 reads TGTGCCAGCACTCGGACATCCCACGAGCAGTACTTC. It specifies CASTRTSHEQYF. The J gene is TRBJ2-7, the V gene TRBV7-2, with D possibly TRBD1 on 5 matching bases. The CDR3 runs 12 residues. Trimming removed 7 bases at V and 5 bases at J, with 12 bases between. Germline lookup yields CDR1 SGHTA and CDR2 FQGNSA. Supplemented by reference TRBV7-2 and TRBJ2-7, the full variable domain reads GAGVSQSPSNKVTEKGKDVELRCDPISGHTALYWYRQSLGQGLEFLIYFQGNSAPDKSGLPSDRFSAERTGGSVSTLTIQRTQQEDSAVYLCASTRTSHEQYFGPGTRLTVT.

V and J are TRBV2 and TRBJ1-2, with D possibly being TRBD1 (5 bases). Between the trimmed V and J ends, which lost 2 bases and 4 bases, there was a span of 17 bases. The germline CDR1 and CDR2 sequences are SNHLY and FYNNEI. The CDR3 loop spans 16 amino acids. CDR3 bases: TGTGCCAGCAGTGAACGGGCCCAGGTTAGGGGCTATGGCTACACCTTC. Protein product: CASSERAQVRGYGYTF. Based on the CDR3 plus reference TRBV2 and TRBJ1-2, the full variable domain is EPEVTQTPSHQVTQMGQEVILRCVPISNHLYFYWYRQILGQKVEFLVSFYNNEISEKSEIFDDQFSVERPDGSNFTLKIRSTKLEDSAMYFCASSERAQVRGYGYTFGSGTRLTVV.

The J gene is TRBJ1-1, the V gene TRBV5-1; weak D call: TRBD1 (5 bases). Looked up from germline, CDR1 is SGHRS and CDR2 is YFSETQ. With 0 bases removed from V and 3 bases from J, the gap between germline ends came to 9 bases. This CDR3 has 14 amino acids. The CDR3 loop reads CASSLEGAYTEAFF. For the CDR3, the DNA is TGCGCCAGCAGCTTGGAAGGGGCGTACACTGAAGCTTTCTTT.

The genes are TRBV28 and TRBJ2-6; 8 nucleotides agree with TRBD1. The CDR3 is made up of 15 amino acids. J lost 2 bases, V lost 8 bases, and 5 bases had no gene match. The germline CDR1 and CDR2 sequences are MDHEN and SYDVKM. The CDR3 sequence: CASGIQGAGANVLTF. The CDR3 DNA follows: TGTGCCAGCGGGATACAGGGGGCTGGGGCCAACGTCCTGACTTTC.

The sample holds one count of this clone. V and J are TRBV11-2 and TRBJ2-7, with a weak D call TRBD1 (5 bases). The CDR3 is 15 amino acids. Germline assignment: CDR1 SGHAT and CDR2 FQNNGV. V was cut by 4 bases and J by 2 bases, with 15 bases left in between. The CDR3 DNA is TGTGCCAGCAGCTCCCTGACAGCGCCGCCCTACGAGCAGTACTTC. Residues: CASSSLTAPPYEQYF. The full variable domain, its missing parts supplied by reference TRBV11-2 and TRBJ2-7, is EAGVAQSPRYKIIEKRQSVAFWCNPISGHATLYWYQQILGQGPKLLIQFQNNGVVDDSQLPKDRFSAERLKGVDSTLKIQPAKLEDSAVYLCASSSLTAPPYEQYFGPGTRLTVT.

The chain has TRBV28 and TRBJ1-2; maybe TRBD1 (5 bases). In germline, CDR1 is MDHEN, CDR2 SYDVKM. The CDR3 consists of 14 residues. V was trimmed by 2 bases and J by 3 bases, leaving 10 bases between them. CDR3 amino acids: CASSLDGRDYGYTF. CDR3 nucleotides: TGTGCCAGCAGTTTAGACGGCAGGGACTATGGCTACACCTTC.

The chain is built from TRBV4-1 and TRBJ2-3; TRBD2 is a possible D gene (5 bases). The CDR3 is made up of 16 amino acids. The germline CDR1 and CDR2 sequences are MGHRA and YSYEKL. The V end lost 4 bases, the J end lost 3 bases, and 17 bases lay between the germline ends. The CDR3, as DNA: TGCGCCAGCAGCCTTTACGGGGTGGCTGTAACAGATACGCAGTATTTT. Protein sequence: CASSLYGVAVTDTQYF.

The chain couples TRBV15 to TRBJ2-5; D is perhaps TRBD1 (6 bases). In germline, CDR1 is LNHNV, CDR2 YYDKDF (reference sequence). The CDR3 is 15 residues long. Trimming shortened V by 1 base and J by 2 bases, and 11 bases separated the two germline ends. The CDR3 nucleotides read TGTGCCACCAGCAGAGGTTACAGGGAACAAGAGACCCAGTACTTC. Protein sequence: CATSRGYREQETQYF. The variable domain in full, completed from reference TRBV15 and TRBJ2-5, reads DAMVIQNPRYQVTQFGKPVTLSCSQTLNHNVMYWYQQKSSQAPKLLFHYYDKDFNNEADTPDNFQSRRPNTSFCFLDIRSPGLGDTAMYLCATSRGYREQETQYFGPGTRLLVL.

The V gene is TRBV18, the J gene TRBJ2-3; D gene ambiguous. Germline CDR1 reads KGHSH; CDR2 reads LQKENI. The CDR3 spans 15 residues. V shed 6 bases and J shed 0 bases, with 13 bases lying between them. In DNA, the CDR3 is TGTGCCAGCTCGACCGGGCAGAGAAGCACAGATACGCAGTATTTT. Its translation is CASSTGQRSTDTQYF.